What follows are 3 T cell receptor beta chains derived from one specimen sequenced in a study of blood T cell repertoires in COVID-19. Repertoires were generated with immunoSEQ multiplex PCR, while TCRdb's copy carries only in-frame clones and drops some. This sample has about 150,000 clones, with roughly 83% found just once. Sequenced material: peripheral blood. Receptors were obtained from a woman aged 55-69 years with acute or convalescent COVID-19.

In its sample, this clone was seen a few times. CDR3 loop: CASSMSRNTEAFF. The CDR3 coding sequence is TGCGCCAGCAGCATGTCGCGGAACACTGAAGCTTTCTTT. J is TRBJ1-1 and V is TRBV10-1; D unresolved. V shed 6 bases and J shed 1 base, with 9 bases lying between them. This CDR3 is 13 amino acids long. Germline loops: CDR1 WNHNN, CDR2 SYGVQD (reference sequence).

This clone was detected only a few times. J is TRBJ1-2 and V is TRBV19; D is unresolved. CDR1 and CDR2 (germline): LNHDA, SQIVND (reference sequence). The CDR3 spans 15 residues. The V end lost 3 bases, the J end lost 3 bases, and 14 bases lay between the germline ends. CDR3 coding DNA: TGTGCCAGTAGTATTATCGCCGGGAATGACTATGGCTACACCTTC. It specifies CASSIIAGNDYGYTF.

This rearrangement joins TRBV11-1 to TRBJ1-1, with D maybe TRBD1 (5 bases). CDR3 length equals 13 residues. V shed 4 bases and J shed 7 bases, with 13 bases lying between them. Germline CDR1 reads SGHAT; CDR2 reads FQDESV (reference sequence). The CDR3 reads CASSSTRDLEAFF. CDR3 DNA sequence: TGTGCCAGCAGCTCGACCAGGGATCTTGAAGCTTTCTTT.